Listed below are T cell receptor beta chains from one sample, sequenced in a study of blood T cell repertoires in COVID-19. The method was immunoSEQ multiplex PCR; TCRdb's version includes in-frame clones alone and lacks a portion of them. In the table there are roughly 150,000 clones, around 83% of which are singletons. What was sequenced was peripheral blood. These receptors were taken from a man between 65 and 85 years old who had recovered from COVID-19. Each CDR3 is given with its conserved first and last residue. A D gene is named only where the DNA matches it firmly. Some rows mark clone size as missing; the rest say once, few, many or name a class of expanded clone.

TRBV2	-	TRBJ2-3	-	CASLRRDTTDTQYF	TGTGCCAGCCTGAGACGGGACACCACAGATACGCAGTATTTT
TRBV27	-	TRBJ2-2	TRBD2	CASGTSGTGELFF	TGTGCCAGCGGGACTAGCGGCACCGGGGAGCTGTTTTTT
TRBV7-2	-	TRBJ1-6	TRBD1	CASSLALQGSSYNSPLHF	TGTGCCAGCAGCTTAGCCCTACAGGGGAGCTCCTATAATTCACCCCTCCACTTT
TRBV19	-	TRBJ1-2	TRBD1	CASSKTGLGYGYTF	TGTGCCAGTAGCAAGACAGGGTTGGGCTATGGCTACACCTTC
TRBV20-1	-	TRBJ2-7	TRBD1	CSASFTSGQISYEQYF	TGCAGTGCTAGTTTTACCTCGGGACAGATCTCCTACGAGCAGTACTTC
TRBV6-5	-	TRBJ1-1	-	CASSRRQQDRTEAFF	TGTGCCAGCAGTCGCCGACAGCAGGATCGCACTGAAGCTTTCTTT
TRBV4-1	-	TRBJ2-1	-	CASSQEGVQGYNEQFF	TGCGCCAGCAGCCAAGAAGGGGTCCAGGGTTACAATGAGCAGTTCTTC
TRBV7-9	-	TRBJ2-3	TRBD2	CASSPNPGLVHADTQYF	TGTGCCAGCAGCCCGAACCCGGGACTAGTCCATGCAGATACGCAGTATTTT
TRBV11-2	-	TRBJ2-1	-	CASSSPPGQFF	TGTGCCAGCAGCTCACCGCCGGGGCAGTTCTTC
TRBV9	-	TRBJ1-5	TRBD1	CASSGGQANQPQHF	TGTGCCAGCAGCGGGGGACAGGCCAATCAGCCCCAGCATTTT
TRBV19	-	TRBJ1-4	TRBD1	CASSHNPPGGSTREKLFF	TGTGCCAGTAGTCACAATCCTCCAGGGGGCTCAACTCGGGAAAAACTGTTTTTT
TRBV10-1	few	TRBJ1-1	TRBD1	CASSSILPGQGDTEAFF	TGCGCCAGCAGTTCCATCTTACCGGGACAGGGGGACACTGAAGCTTTCTTT
TRBV6-5	-	TRBJ2-1	-	CASRPPGGLEQFF	TGTGCCAGCAGGCCGCCGGGGGGCCTTGAGCAGTTCTTC
TRBV3-1/TRBV3-2	-	TRBJ2-3	-	CASSAQPDSPDTQYF	TGTGCCAGCAGCGCACAACCCGACAGCCCAGATACGCAGTATTTT
TRBV5-8	-	TRBJ2-7	TRBD1	CASSPRTGRTYEQYF	TGTGCCAGCAGCCCGAGGACAGGCAGAACCTACGAGCAGTACTTC
TRBV29-1	-	TRBJ2-1	TRBD2	CSARSGGEQFF	TGCAGCGCCCGGTCGGGGGGTGAGCAGTTCTTC
TRBV5-1	once	TRBJ2-1	TRBD1	CASSRQLRDRENNEQFF	TGCGCCAGCAGCCGCCAACTCCGGGACAGGGAAAACAATGAGCAGTTCTTC